The clone carrying this T cell receptor (beta chain) was recorded only once. TCRdb's copy holds only in-frame clones and misses some; the assay was immunoSEQ multiplex PCR. The sample contains more than 300,000 clones, around 83% of which appear only once. This entry belongs to a study of blood T cell repertoires in COVID-19. Cohort allocation depended upon clinical history that participants reported. Symptom resolution, clearance, or two negative PCRs marked the recovered donors of Cohort 3. The germline V gene encodes CDR1 LNHDA and CDR2 SQIVND (reference sequence). V was cut by 8 bases and J by 7 bases, with 18 bases left in between. The CDR3 is made up of 14 amino acids.

The sample comprised PBMCs or T cells enriched from blood (not recorded which). The receptor was isolated from a woman aged 45-65 years who had recovered from COVID-19. The gene calls are TRBV19 and TRBJ1-5; D is perhaps TRBD1 (5 bases). The CDR3 coding sequence is TGTGCCAGTGGGTACGGGGGAGAATGGCAGCCCCAGCATTTT. Translating gives CASGYGGEWQPQHF.